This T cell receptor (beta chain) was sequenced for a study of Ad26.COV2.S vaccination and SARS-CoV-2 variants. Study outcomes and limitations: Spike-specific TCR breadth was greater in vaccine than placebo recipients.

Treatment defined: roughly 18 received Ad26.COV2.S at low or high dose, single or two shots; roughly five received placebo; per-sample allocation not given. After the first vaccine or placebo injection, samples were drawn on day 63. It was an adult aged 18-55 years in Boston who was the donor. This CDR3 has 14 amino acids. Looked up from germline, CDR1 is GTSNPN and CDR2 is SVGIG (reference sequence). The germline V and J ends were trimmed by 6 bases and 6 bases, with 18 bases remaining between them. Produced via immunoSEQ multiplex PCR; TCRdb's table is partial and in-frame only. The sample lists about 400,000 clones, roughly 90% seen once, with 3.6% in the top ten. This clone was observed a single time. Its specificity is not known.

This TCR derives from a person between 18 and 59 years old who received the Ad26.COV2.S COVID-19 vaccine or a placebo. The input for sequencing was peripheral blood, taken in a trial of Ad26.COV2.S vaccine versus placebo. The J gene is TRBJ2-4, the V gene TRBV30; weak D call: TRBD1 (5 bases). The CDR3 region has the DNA TGTGCCTGCACGCGACCAGGGCATGGAAACATTCAGTACTTC. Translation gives CACTRPGHGNIQYF.